Sequencing of this TCR beta chain was carried out in a study of cytomegalovirus exposure and HLA in healthy donors (dated by TCRdb to 2016 to 2017). As for the study more broadly: An earlier analysis of about 560 of the donors reported 250 to 300 Gb of sequence data and 117 million unique TCR beta sequences obtained from approximately 180 million T cells. All discovery cohort repertoires had been generated on a single sequencing platform. Among the roughly 400 genotyped donors, approximately 81% belonged to the genetic ancestry cluster associated with self-reported Caucasian donors. Both class I and class II loci were covered by HLA typing, at four-digit resolution. A later genetic analysis used genome-wide SNP genotypes for 398 of the 666 donors, treating that subset as a discovery cohort. Among almost 400 genotyped donors of the cohort, an average of about 240,000 unique TCR beta nucleotide sequences were sequenced per donor, roughly 18% of them non-productive. Rather than using new phenotypic data, the later analysis identified candidate immune exposures from TCR beta sequences and from how often those sequences occurred across donors. Using immunosequencing, the study profiled T cell repertoires from 666 subjects and related those repertoires to cytomegalovirus serostatus. The number of typed donors differed by locus: about 620-640 for A, B, C, DRB1 and DQB1; 500 to 550 for DQA1; approximately 600 for DPA1; and about 450 for DPB1. A handful of DR-DQ haplotypes were handled as single units for association and clustering because linkage in the cohort was strong. To predict cytomegalovirus infection status, the study combined high-throughput TCR immunosequencing, statistical association of individual TCRs with disease status, and machine learning. Alongside the repertoire data, information on donor age, sex, ethnicity and CMV serostatus was compiled. The aim of the study was to test whether cataloging public T cell receptors could identify signatures of past pathogen exposure. Roughly 310 gigabases of sequencing data and 80 million or so unique TCR sequences were included in an early release covering several hundred HLA-typed donors. An earlier analysis of 587 of the donors used high-throughput TCR beta sequencing to judge whether each TCR beta V gene segment behaved as functional or pseudogenic. Along with the roughly 700-subject first cohort, a separate validation cohort of roughly 110 different subjects was used. In a later analysis, previously published TCR beta repertoires from hundreds of donors were re-analyzed and high-resolution HLA genotyping was added so that TCR occurrence patterns could be studied.

Points the paper makes about the study in general: Linkage disequilibrium might explain the correlated functional status among segregating V segments, but an unknown experimental factor could not be excluded. In vitro tests confirmed that a few of the cytomegalovirus-associated TCR beta chains recognize cytomegalovirus antigens. A cluster of highly shared sequence variants was judged likely to represent a technical artifact of the sequencing pipeline. Some IMGT-functional V segments, including TRBV6-2 and TRBV6-3, could not be distinguished by the 87-base-pair reads and were therefore excluded. According to a later analysis, most CMV-associated TCR beta chains appeared to be HLA-restricted, and the HLA associations seemed to be driven largely by CMV exposure. In a later analysis, the rate of TCR association differed among HLA loci, with DRB1 alleles having the most associated TCRs and HLA-C alleles having the fewest. Several of the top co-occurrence clusters appeared to be linked to parvovirus B19, influenza, CMV and Epstein-Barr virus, according to a later analysis. V-gene and J-gene trimming of TCR beta chains was associated with a missense DCLRE1C variant in a later genetic analysis, and the association was replicated in an independent cohort. A later genetic analysis reported fewer N-insertions in productive TCRs among donors in an Asian-associated ancestry cluster than the roughly 700-donor mean. The authors suggested that the approach could potentially be extended to other disease states and immunological phenotypes. Specific HLA alleles were associated with 15,000 to 20,000 TCR beta sequences at a false discovery rate of 0.05 in a later analysis. The only immune exposure information available for the cohort was CMV serostatus. When HLA alleles, especially DR and DQ, strongly co-occurred, TCR associations were difficult to assign to individual alleles. Cytomegalovirus status was reported to be diagnosed by the classifier with high specificity and sensitivity in both the original and validation cohorts. Because HLA typing was missing for some donors at each locus, association tests included only the typed subset. While some public TCRs were present in many individuals, most TCR sequences turned up only very rarely across donors. The study gave a list of about 150 TCR beta chains associated with cytomegalovirus. Because counts were too low, some 17 rarely observed V segments, including chromosome 9 orphons, were excluded from the earlier analysis of 587 of the donors. In an earlier analysis of around 500 of the donors, most TCR beta V segments appeared in productive rearrangements about 87% or about 30% of the time, broadly matching IMGT annotations. A further reported finding was that TCR beta sequences accurately predicted the HLA-A and HLA-B alleles for most subjects in the first cohort. This cohort had only TCR beta chains sequenced, and the lack of alpha or paired-chain data limited which features could be detected. In a later analysis, HLA-associated TCR beta chains showed more clonal expansion and lower generation probabilities than non-associated chains that were equally common. Roughly uniform sequencing depth across donors was assumed in presence/absence analyses, although this assumption may not hold.

The germline V gene encodes CDR1 KGHSH and CDR2 LQKENI. V is trimmed back by 3 bases and J by 0 bases, and the junction contains 8 bases that no gene match accounts for. The CDR3, cysteine through phenylalanine, is 17 amino acids long. The entry retains the CDR3 DNA only, 51 bases that are in frame from base 1. With regard to this clone: Its antigen is not yet known. No clone much larger than this one lies a single base away; base qualities are absent.

Library method: the immunoSEQ multiplex PCR assay. For the multiplex PCR, a mixture combining 60 forward primers for TCR Vbeta segments and 13 reverse primers for TCR Jbeta segments was used. The CDR3 region of rearranged TCR beta genes was amplified from genomic DNA with a multiplex PCR assay. The amplified TCR beta libraries were sequenced on the Illumina HiSeq System as 87-base-pair reads. For the original study's pipeline: In a later analysis, some 80 million unique TCR beta chains were counted across the 500 to 850 repertoires, and around 10 million of these chains were shared by at least two donors. A nearest-neighbor algorithm error-corrected the raw reads and collapsed the reads into unique sequences, merging closely related sequences to remove PCR and sequencing errors. To assign V, D and J gene segments, CDR3 sequences were aligned to IMGT reference sequences. For a sequence to be retained, a match of at least six nucleotides was required to both a V gene segment and a J gene segment. A rearrangement was called productive if the CDR3 had no stop codons and remained in frame with V and J, and every other rearrangement was called non-productive. CDR3 was defined by IMGT convention, running from the second conserved V-encoded cysteine to the conserved J-encoded phenylalanine. Sequences without an unambiguous match to a single V gene segment were excluded from the earlier analysis of approximately 600 of the donors. An earlier analysis of around 600 of the donors classified V segments as functional when productive rearrangements were above 56.7% and as segregating when the standard deviation between donors was above 5%. A statistical classification framework was built for diagnosing cytomegalovirus status from the catalog of TCR beta chain sequences. V and J gene assignment, in a later analysis, came from comparing TCR nucleotide sequences with IMGT/GENE-DB human TR gene sequences. In a later analysis, CDR3 sequences and most-parsimonious VDJ recombination scenarios were assigned using the TCRdist pipeline. A later analysis defined each TCR beta chain by its CDR3 amino acid sequence plus V-gene family, and excluded reads lacking a unique V-gene family. As a way to deal with suspected cross-contamination and a sequencing artifact, a later analysis dropped hundreds of nucleotide sequences that were highly shared and had low generation probability. In a later analysis, a clonal expansion index for each public chain was calculated from normalized within-repertoire ranks of inferred template counts. In a later analysis, generation probabilities were computed with a VDJ recombination model fitted to out-of-frame rearrangements, and the resulting probabilities were checked against IGoR. In a later analysis, TCR-TCR, TCR-HLA and TCR-CMV co-occurrence was scored with hypergeometric tests, and a repertoire-size bias correction was applied to TCR pairs. To estimate false discovery rates, a later analysis permuted the HLA or CMV assignments 20 times. A later analysis grouped co-occurring TCRs with DBSCAN, adding TCRdist sequence similarity when clustering within HLA-allele-positive subsets. For co-occurrence clustering, repertoires with fewer than 30,000 or more than 120,000 public chains were excluded, along with about five repertoires with anomalous nucleotide sharing. In TCRdb, the immuneACCESS table is reduced to in-frame sequences with V and J assigned. These tables do not hold every clone; where another copy was compared, an unresolved V gene accounts for under half, and the others remain unexplained. The V and J calls and the clone size are those of that table, but D and trimming were determined from the DNA. The table for this sample lists 100,000 to 150,000 clones; over 75% of them were counted only once. Together, the top ten hold approximately 5% of the sample.

The cohort comprised 710 or so healthy bone marrow donors. All cohort members were sampled while nominally healthy, although unrecorded immune exposures were likely present. The donor was CMV seronegative and was included in the group of under 450 seronegative cohort members. Each donor provided a peripheral blood sample, and peripheral blood mononuclear cells were used for TCR beta sequencing. Genomic DNA was extracted from the blood cell samples with the Qiagen DNeasy Blood Extraction Kit. The chain joins TRBV18 to TRBJ1-3, with 7 middle bases fitting TRBD1. This clonotype was sampled from a man under 40 in good health and CMV-seronegative. The source material was PBMCs. CDR3 reads: CASSPRGDSSSGNTIYF. The DNA sequence reads TGTGCCAGCTCACCGCGAGGGGACAGTAGCTCTGGAAACACCATATATTTT.